This T cell receptor beta chain stems from a study of neurological immune-mediated disorders. TCRdb redid the calling of the 5' RACE reads with MiXCR, one entry per CDR3 protein. The data contain more than 50,000 distinct CDR3 sequences, 3.5% to 5% of them singletons. Germline trimming cut 0 bases from V and 13 bases from J; bases unmatched to any gene: 9. The length of the CDR3 is 15 residues. From germline, CDR1 is LNHNV and CDR2 YYDKDF (reference sequence). The sequenced sample consisted of PBMCs. This clonotype was sampled from a man between 25 and 39 years old with multiple sclerosis. This sequence joins TRBV15 and TRBJ1-4, with 9 positions matching TRBD1. The CDR3 sequence: CATSRDPGQGKVLFF. CDR3 sequence (DNA): TGTGCCACCAGCAGAGATCCGGGACAGGGCAAAGTACTGTTTTTT. The whole variable domain, remainder taken from reference TRBV15 and TRBJ1-4, is DAMVIQNPRYQVTQFGKPVTLSCSQTLNHNVMYWYQQKSSQAPKLLFHYYDKDFNNEADTPDNFQSRRPNTSFCFLDIRSPGLGDTAMYLCATSRDPGQGKVLFFGSGTQLSVL.